This T cell receptor beta chain was profiled in a study of cytomegalovirus exposure and HLA in healthy donors. About this clone: What it binds is not known.

Points from the study as a whole: In the 120 or so validation repertoires, approximately 94% of cluster scores exceeded 0, per a later analysis. A few CMV-associated chains were confirmed in vitro to be specific for CMV antigens. Researchers catalogued approximately 170 TCR beta chains as cytomegalovirus-associated.

TCRdb's table, derived via immunoSEQ multiplex PCR, lists solely in-frame clones and lacks some. Of about 280,000 clones in the sample, 88% were seen once. CDR3 length: 17 residues. The germline gives CDR1 MGHRA, CDR2 YSYEKL. V shed 0 bases and J shed 3 bases, with 17 bases lying between them. The J gene is TRBJ1-1, the V gene TRBV4-1; a possible D gene is TRBD1 (5 bases). The sequenced sample was PBMCs. The sequence derives from a woman aged 18-29 years in good health and CMV-seronegative. CDR3 DNA sequence: TGCGCCAGCAGCCAAGAAATTATGGGGGGAAGGGACACTGAAGCTTTCTTT. Protein: CASSQEIMGGRDTEAFF.